The clone carrying this TCR beta chain was seen a handful of times. The antigen remains unidentified. The sample is drawn from a study of HIV-infected patients and healthy controls. The repertoire came from unfractionated whole blood and reflected all unsorted peripheral T cells. About 480 ng RNA was reverse transcribed with alpha and beta constant-region primers. Alpha and beta chain libraries were made separately by chain-specific third strand synthesis with multiplexing indices. TCRdb re-called the 5' RACE reads with MiXCR, one entry per CDR3 protein. The sample lists around 26,000 distinct CDR3 sequences, 8.5% occurring once. Germline lookup yields CDR1 KGHSH and CDR2 LQKENI. This CDR3 is 14 amino acids long. The V end lost 0 bases, the J end lost 6 bases, and 11 bases lay between the germline ends. The study, taken as a whole, reports: Mean usage of eight alpha and eight beta V genes differed significantly in HIV-infected patients versus controls. In healthy controls, MAIT alpha CDR3s were common; in HIV+ repertoires, severely depleted.

The sequence was obtained from an adult in good health. The sample comprised blood. This chain connects TRBV18 to TRBJ1-2, with a possible D match to TRBD1 (5 bases). The CDR3 DNA sequence: TGTGCCAGCTCACCACCGGGCAGGGAGGATGGCTACACCTTC. It encodes CASSPPGREDGYTF.